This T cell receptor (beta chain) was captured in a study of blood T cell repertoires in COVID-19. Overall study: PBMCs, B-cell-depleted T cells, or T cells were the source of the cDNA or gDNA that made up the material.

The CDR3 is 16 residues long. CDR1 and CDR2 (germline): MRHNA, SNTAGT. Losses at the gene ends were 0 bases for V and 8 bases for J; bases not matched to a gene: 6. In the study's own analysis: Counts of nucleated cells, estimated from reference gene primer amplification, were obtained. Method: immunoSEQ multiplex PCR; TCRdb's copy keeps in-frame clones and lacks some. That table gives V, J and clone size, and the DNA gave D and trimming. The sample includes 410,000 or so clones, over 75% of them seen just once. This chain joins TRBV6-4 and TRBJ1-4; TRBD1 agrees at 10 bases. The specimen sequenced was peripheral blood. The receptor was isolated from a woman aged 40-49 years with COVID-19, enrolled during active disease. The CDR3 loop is CASSDSAGQGREKLFF. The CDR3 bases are TGTGCCAGCAGTGACTCAGCGGGACAGGGGAGGGAAAAACTGTTTTTT.